These 25 T cell receptor beta chains share one sample of origin, sequenced in a study of blood T cell repertoires in COVID-19. Some clones are missing from TCRdb's copy, which holds only in-frame ones; the method was immunoSEQ multiplex PCR. The sample lists 120,000 to 150,000 clones, around 87% occurring once. The specimen sequenced was peripheral blood. The receptor source for this set is a man aged 45-65 years who had recovered from COVID-19.

Remarks on this clone: Germline and junction disagree at one end, which may indicate a read error. The V and J genes are TRBV7-9 and TRBJ1-1; TRBD1 agrees at 8 bases. CDR3 length: 17 amino acids. CDR1 and CDR2 (germline): SEHNR, FQNEAQ (reference sequence). CDR3 sequence (DNA): TGTGCCAGCAGACCTAACGGACAGGGTGTAGGGAACGCTGAAGCTTTCTTT. This codes for CASRPNGQGVGNAEAFF.

This clone was counted once. J is TRBJ1-4 and V is TRBV4-2; possible D gene TRBD1, 5 bases. The germline V gene has CDR1 LGHNA and CDR2 YNFKEQ. The V end was cut by 1 base, the J end by 10 bases, with 13 bases between. This CDR3 region has 14 residues. CDR3 bases: TGTGCCAGCAGCCAAGGCCCCGGACATCCAAAACTGTTTTTT. It codes for CASSQGPGHPKLFF.

The genes are TRBV7-9 and TRBJ2-2; 8 nucleotides align to TRBD1. The junction had 8 bases not matched to a gene; V was cut back by 10 bases and J by 4 bases. The CDR3 is made up of 14 amino acids. Looked up from germline, CDR1 is SEHNR and CDR2 is FQNEAQ (reference sequence). The CDR3 nucleotides are TGTGCCACCCGGACAGGGTTTGGCACCGGGGAGCTGTTTTTT. It is translated as CATRTGFGTGELFF. The variable domain in full, completed from reference TRBV7-9 and TRBJ2-2, reads DTGVSQNPRHKITKRGQNVTFRCDPISEHNRLYWYRQTLGQGPEFLTYFQNEAQLEKSRLLSDRFSAERPKGSFSTLEIQRTEQGDSAMYLCATRTGFGTGELFFGEGSRLTVL.

The chain has TRBV7-8 and TRBJ2-7, with D tentatively TRBD1 (6 bases). The CDR3 extends over 14 amino acids. V lost 3 bases to trimming and J lost 4 bases, with 13 bases between them. CDR1 and CDR2 (germline): SGHVS, FQNEAQ. The CDR3 sequence is CASSFDQGPYEQYF. The CDR3 DNA is TGTGCCAGCAGCTTTGACCAGGGGCCATACGAGCAGTACTTC.

CDR3 sequence (DNA): TGTGCCAGCTCCTTCATCGGGACAGGTATTAACTACGAGCAGTACTTC. It encodes CASSFIGTGINYEQYF. The rearrangement joins TRBV18 to TRBJ2-7; 8 nucleotides agree with TRBD1. Trimming took 6 bases from V and 3 from J; bases not matched to a gene: 13. Germline CDR1 reads KGHSH; CDR2 reads LQKENI. This CDR3 is 16 amino acids long.

This clone was recorded a few times. The chain uses TRBV11-2 and TRBJ1-4; 7 bases agree with TRBD1. Germline V gene data show CDR1 as SGHAT and CDR2 as FQNNGV. This CDR3 has 15 amino acids. The V gene end was trimmed by 2 bases and the J gene end by 3 bases; junction bases not matched to a gene: 3. CDR3 amino acids: CASSLNTGANEKLFF. The CDR3 DNA is TGTGCCAGCAGCTTAAATACAGGGGCTAATGAAAAACTGTTTTTT. The whole variable domain, filled in from reference TRBV11-2 and TRBJ1-4, reads EAGVAQSPRYKIIEKRQSVAFWCNPISGHATLYWYQQILGQGPKLLIQFQNNGVVDDSQLPKDRFSAERLKGVDSTLKIQPAKLEDSAVYLCASSLNTGANEKLFFGSGTQLSVL.

This clone was observed a single time. This chain connects TRBV4-2 to TRBJ2-1; 13 nucleotides line up with TRBD2. Germline loops: CDR1 LGHNA, CDR2 YNFKEQ. J lost 6 bases, V lost 3 bases, and 8 bases had no gene match. The CDR3 is 17 amino acids. CDR3 nucleotides: TGTGCCAGCAGCCAGGAACTAGCGGGGGGGCCAGCCAATGAGCAGTTCTTC. This translates into CASSQELAGGPANEQFF.

The chain uses TRBV6-5 and TRBJ1-6, with D possibly matching TRBD1 (5 bases). This CDR3 region has 16 residues. Germline V CDR1 and CDR2: MNHEY, SVGAGI. Deletions cut 2 bases from V and 3 bases from J, with 11 bases between. CDR3 residues: CASSYRAGHYNSPLHF. CDR3 coding DNA: TGTGCCAGCAGTTACCGCGCCGGACACTATAATTCACCCCTCCACTTT.

The V and J genes are TRBV6-5 and TRBJ2-1, with 15 bases identical to TRBD2. The V gene end was trimmed by 4 bases and the J gene end by 4 bases; junction bases not matched to a gene: 2. Germline CDR1 and CDR2: MNHEY and SVGAGI. The CDR3 covers 16 residues. This CDR3 reads CASSWTSGGAYNEQFF. The CDR3, as DNA: TGTGCCAGCAGTTGGACTAGCGGGGGGGCTTACAATGAGCAGTTCTTC.

The chain recombines TRBV6-5 with TRBJ1-2, with 7 bases identical to TRBD1. Trimming cost V 6 bases and J 4 bases; bases outside gene matches: 8. Germline V gene sequence: CDR1 MNHEY, CDR2 SVGAGI. CDR3 length: 14 amino acids. CDR3 protein: CASSPGQELYGYTF. The CDR3 nucleotides are TGTGCCAGCAGCCCCGGACAGGAGCTCTATGGCTACACCTTC.

The chain combines TRBV27 with TRBJ2-2; 9 bases line up with TRBD1. The CDR3 consists of 16 residues. V gave up 1 base and J gave up 6 bases; unmatched junction bases: 6. From germline, CDR1 is MNHEY and CDR2 SMNVEV (reference sequence). DNA for the CDR3: TGTGCCAGCAGTTTATTAACAGGGGGCTACGCCGGGGAGCTGTTTTTT. As protein: CASSLLTGGYAGELFF.

This chain joins TRBV10-3 and TRBJ2-2; 9 bases are a match to TRBD1. The germline CDR1 and CDR2 sequences are ENHRY and SYGVKD. V was clipped by 6 bases and J by 3 bases; unmatched bases: 11. The CDR3 spans 17 residues. CDR3 bases: TGTGCCATCAGAAACGATCGGGACAGGGTGTACACCGGGGAGCTGTTTTTT. It is translated as CAIRNDRDRVYTGELFF.

V and J are TRBV4-3 and TRBJ2-4, with D perhaps TRBD1 (5 bases). The CDR3 is 18 amino acids. CDR1 LGHNA and CDR2 YSLEER come from the germline V gene. Trimming took 0 bases from V and 0 from J, leaving 15 bases between them. In DNA, the CDR3 is TGCGCCAGCAGCCAAGAATGGACACTTGGTAAAGCCAAAAACATTCAGTACTTC. This translates into CASSQEWTLGKAKNIQYF.

The CDR3 reads CASSESDRSSYNSPLHF. Here the CDR3 DNA reads TGTGCCAGCAGTGAAAGTGACAGAAGCTCCTATAATTCACCCCTCCACTTT. The chain combines TRBV2 with TRBJ1-6, with TRBD1 as a possible D gene (5 bases). The CDR3 length is 17 residues. The germline V gene has CDR1 SNHLY and CDR2 FYNNEI. Trimming removed 2 bases at V and 0 bases at J, with 11 bases between.

The V gene is TRBV12-3 or TRBV12-4, the J gene TRBJ1-2, with a possible D match to TRBD1 (6 bases). CDR3 length: 13 residues. Between the trimmed V and J ends, which lost 4 bases and 3 bases, there was a span of 9 bases. This CDR3 reads CASSSWTDYGYTF. CDR3 sequence (DNA): TGTGCCAGCAGTTCCTGGACAGACTATGGCTACACCTTC.

The V call is TRBV1, the J call TRBJ2-3; the DNA was not used to check the table's D call, TRBD1. TRBV1 is given as a pseudogene. This CDR3 has 16 residues. Here the CDR3 reads CTSSHEMGYFTDTQYF. As DNA, the CDR3 is TGCACCAGCAGCCATGAAATGGGCTATTTCACAGATACGCAGTATTTT.

The CDR3, as DNA: TGCGCCAGCAGCCAAGGACAGGGGGATAATTCCTACGAGCAGTACTTC. Translation gives CASSQGQGDNSYEQYF. The chain links TRBV4-1 to TRBJ2-7, with 9 bases identical to TRBD1. The germline V gene encodes CDR1 MGHRA and CDR2 YSYEKL. The CDR3 loop spans 16 amino acids. V trimming: 1 base; J trimming: 1 base; junction bases outside the gene matches: 5.

J is TRBJ1-5 and V is TRBV19; D possibly corresponds to TRBD1 (6 bases). The V and J ends lost 4 bases and 0 bases respectively, with 10 bases between them. Looked up from germline, CDR1 is LNHDA and CDR2 is SQIVND (reference sequence). This CDR3 is 15 amino acids long. CDR3 nucleotide sequence: TGTGCCAGTAGTACCCAGGGGCTTAGCAATCAGCCCCAGCATTTT. Translating gives CASSTQGLSNQPQHF.

The rearrangement links TRBV4-2 to TRBJ2-7; a possible D gene is TRBD1 (7 bases). Trimming took off 2 bases at V and 2 bases at J, with 37 bases between the two ends. This CDR3 has 23 residues. CDR1 is LGHNA, CDR2 YNFKEQ, per germline. In nucleotides, the CDR3 is TGTGCCAGCAGCCAAACTTTTGCCTACCGGGGGCGACAGGGTAGTTCCCCCACCTACGAGCAGTACTTC. Residues: CASSQTFAYRGRQGSSPTYEQYF.

Only a few counts were recorded for this clone. The V and J genes are TRBV19 and TRBJ2-5, with a tentative D call TRBD1 (5 bases). Germline CDR1 reads LNHDA; CDR2 reads SQIVND (reference sequence). The CDR3 runs 12 residues. V gave up 5 bases and J gave up 2 bases, with 6 bases separating them. CDR3: CASSPGQETQYF. In DNA form, the CDR3 reads TGTGCCAGTAGTCCAGGGCAAGAGACCCAGTACTTC.

This chain uses TRBV7-2 with TRBJ2-3, with no clear D. Trimming took 9 bases from V and 5 from J, leaving 15 bases between them. The CDR3 sequence is 13 residues long. Germline CDR1 SGHTA, CDR2 FQGNSA. The CDR3 reads CASHSNPKDTQYF. The CDR3 bases are TGTGCCAGTCATTCAAACCCTAAAGATACGCAGTATTTT.

The chain is built from TRBV2 and TRBJ1-1; D remains unclear. The ends were cut back, 1 base at V and 4 bases at J, with 7 bases in the middle. The germline V gene has CDR1 SNHLY and CDR2 FYNNEI. This CDR3 is 13 amino acids long. CDR3 sequence reads: CASSEGAGTEAFF. Written as DNA, the CDR3 is TGTGCCAGCAGTGAAGGGGCGGGCACTGAAGCTTTCTTT.

The CDR3 coding sequence is TGCGCCAGCAGCCAAGATATAGGGGCCTACGAGCAGTACTTC. Its translation is CASSQDIGAYEQYF. This chain links TRBV4-3 with TRBJ2-7; maybe TRBD1 (5 bases). CDR1 and CDR2 from the germline V gene are LGHNA and YSLEER. V was clipped by 0 bases and J by 2 bases, with 8 bases between them. This CDR3 spans 14 amino acids.

This clone was counted once. The chain carries TRBV5-4 and TRBJ2-1; no reliable D call. The germline V and J ends were trimmed by 0 bases and 7 bases, with 8 bases remaining between them. Germline-derived CDR1 and CDR2 are SGHNT and YYREEE (reference sequence). The CDR3 is made up of 13 amino acids. The CDR3 here is CASSLVASNEQFF. CDR3 nucleotides: TGTGCCAGCAGCTTGGTGGCCTCTAATGAGCAGTTCTTC.

The genes are TRBV10-3 and TRBJ2-7; 9 nucleotides match TRBD1. V dropped 5 bases and J dropped 5; count of bases not matched to a gene: 7. There are 14 residues in the CDR3. Germline V gene sequence: CDR1 ENHRY, CDR2 SYGVKD. CDR3 residues: CAISSGTGMNEQYF. The CDR3 DNA reads TGTGCCATCAGTTCCGGGACAGGGATGAACGAGCAGTACTTC.